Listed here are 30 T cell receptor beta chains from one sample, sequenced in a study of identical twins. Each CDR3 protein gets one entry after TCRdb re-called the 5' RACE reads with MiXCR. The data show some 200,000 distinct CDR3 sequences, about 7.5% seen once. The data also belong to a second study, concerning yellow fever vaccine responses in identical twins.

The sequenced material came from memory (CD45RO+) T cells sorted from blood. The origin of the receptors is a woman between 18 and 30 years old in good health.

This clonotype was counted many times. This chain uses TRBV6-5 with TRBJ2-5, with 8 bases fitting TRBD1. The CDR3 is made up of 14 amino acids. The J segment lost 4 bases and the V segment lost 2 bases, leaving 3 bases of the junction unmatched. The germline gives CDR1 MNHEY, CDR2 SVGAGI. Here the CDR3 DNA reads TGTGCCAGCAGTTACGGACAGGGTACAGAGACCCAGTACTTC. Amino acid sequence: CASSYGQGTETQYF.

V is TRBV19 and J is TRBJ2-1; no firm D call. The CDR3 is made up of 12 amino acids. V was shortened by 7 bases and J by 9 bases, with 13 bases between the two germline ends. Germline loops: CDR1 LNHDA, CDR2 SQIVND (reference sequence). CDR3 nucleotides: TGTGCCAGTAATGGCCAGGTCGGTGAGCAGTTCTTC. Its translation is CASNGQVGEQFF.

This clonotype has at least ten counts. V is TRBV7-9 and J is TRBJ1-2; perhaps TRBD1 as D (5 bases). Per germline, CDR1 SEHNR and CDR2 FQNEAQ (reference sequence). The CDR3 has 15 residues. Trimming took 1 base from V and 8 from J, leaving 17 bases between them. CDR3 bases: TGTGCCAGCAGCTTAGTGACGGGGCCGGCTGGGGGCTACACCTTC. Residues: CASSLVTGPAGGYTF.

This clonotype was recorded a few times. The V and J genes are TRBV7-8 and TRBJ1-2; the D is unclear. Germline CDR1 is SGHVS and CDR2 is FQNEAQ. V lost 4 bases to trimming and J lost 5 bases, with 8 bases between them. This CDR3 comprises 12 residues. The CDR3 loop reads CASSSVGYGYTF. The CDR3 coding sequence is TGTGCCAGCAGCTCCGTCGGATATGGCTACACCTTC.

The CDR3 reads CASSQSGVVELFF. The CDR3 DNA follows: TGTGCCAGCAGTCAATCAGGGGTTGTGGAGCTGTTTTTT. The genes are TRBV12-3 or TRBV12-4 and TRBJ2-2; D is possibly TRBD1 (6 bases). This CDR3 has 13 residues. Trimming pared 5 bases from V and 10 bases from J, leaving 14 bases between.

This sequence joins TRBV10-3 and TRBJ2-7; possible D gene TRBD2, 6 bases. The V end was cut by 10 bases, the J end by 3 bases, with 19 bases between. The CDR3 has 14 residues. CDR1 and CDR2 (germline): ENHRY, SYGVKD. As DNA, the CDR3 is TGTGCCACAAACGGAGCTGCGGGAAGCTACGAGCAGTACTTC. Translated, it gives CATNGAAGSYEQYF.

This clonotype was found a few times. The CDR3 region has the DNA TGTGCCAGCAGCCAAGATTTGGGGGTAGTCGTGTCCTACAATGAGCAGTTCTTC. Protein sequence: CASSQDLGVVVSYNEQFF. The chain uses TRBV14 and TRBJ2-1; D may be TRBD1 or TRBD2 (5 bases each). V dropped 0 bases and J dropped 1 base, with 16 bases sitting between them. Germline CDR1 is SGHDN and CDR2 is FVKESK. This CDR3 has 18 residues.

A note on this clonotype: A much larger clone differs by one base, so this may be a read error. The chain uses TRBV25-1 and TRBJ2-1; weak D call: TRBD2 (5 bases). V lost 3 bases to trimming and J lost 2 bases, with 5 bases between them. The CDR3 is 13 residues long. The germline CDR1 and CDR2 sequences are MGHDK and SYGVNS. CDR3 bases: TGTGCCAGCAGTGAGAGGGCCTACAATGAGCAGTTCTTC. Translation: CASSERAYNEQFF. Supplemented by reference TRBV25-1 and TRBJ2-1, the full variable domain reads EADIYQTPRYLVIGTGKKITLECSQTMGHDKMYWYQQDPGMELHLIHYSYGVNSTEKGDLSSESTVSRIRTEHFPLTLESARPSHTSQYLCASSERAYNEQFFGPGTRLTVL.

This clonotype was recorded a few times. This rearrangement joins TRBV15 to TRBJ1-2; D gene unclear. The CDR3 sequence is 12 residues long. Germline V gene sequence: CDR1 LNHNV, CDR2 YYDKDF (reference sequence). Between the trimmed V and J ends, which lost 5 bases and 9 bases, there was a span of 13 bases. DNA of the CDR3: TGTGCCACCAGCGAGTTGACGTCACGCTACACCTTC. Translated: CATSELTSRYTF. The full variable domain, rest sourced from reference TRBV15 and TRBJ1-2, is DAMVIQNPRYQVTQFGKPVTLSCSQTLNHNVMYWYQQKSSQAPKLLFHYYDKDFNNEADTPDNFQSRRPNTSFCFLDIRSPGLGDTAMYLCATSELTSRYTFGSGTRLTVV.

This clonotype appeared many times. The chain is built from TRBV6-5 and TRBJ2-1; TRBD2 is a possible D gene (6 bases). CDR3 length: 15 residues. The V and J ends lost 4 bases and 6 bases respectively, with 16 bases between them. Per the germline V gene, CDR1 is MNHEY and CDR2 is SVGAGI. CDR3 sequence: CASSSGGRPGNEQFF. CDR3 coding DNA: TGTGCCAGCAGTTCCGGAGGGCGCCCGGGCAATGAGCAGTTCTTC.

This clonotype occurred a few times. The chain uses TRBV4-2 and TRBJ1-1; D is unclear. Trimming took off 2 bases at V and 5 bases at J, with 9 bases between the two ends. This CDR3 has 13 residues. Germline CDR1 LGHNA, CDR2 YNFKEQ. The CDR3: CASSQFSVTEAFF. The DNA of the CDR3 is TGTGCCAGCAGCCAATTCTCAGTTACTGAAGCTTTCTTT.

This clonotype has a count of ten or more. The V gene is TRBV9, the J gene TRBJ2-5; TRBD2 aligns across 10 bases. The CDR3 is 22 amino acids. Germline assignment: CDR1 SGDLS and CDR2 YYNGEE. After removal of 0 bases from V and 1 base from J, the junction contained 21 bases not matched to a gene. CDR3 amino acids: CASSVAIPPSGRANFGQETQYF. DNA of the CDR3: TGTGCCAGCAGCGTAGCTATCCCCCCGAGCGGGAGGGCTAATTTCGGCCAAGAGACCCAGTACTTC.

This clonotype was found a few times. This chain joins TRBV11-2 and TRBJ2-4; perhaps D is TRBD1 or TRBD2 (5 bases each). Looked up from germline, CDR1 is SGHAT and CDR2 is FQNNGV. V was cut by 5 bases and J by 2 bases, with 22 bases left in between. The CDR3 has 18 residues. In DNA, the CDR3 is TGTGCCAGCAGCCCATACACCGGGGCAGGGAATCCCAAAAACATTCAGTACTTC. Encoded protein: CASSPYTGAGNPKNIQYF.

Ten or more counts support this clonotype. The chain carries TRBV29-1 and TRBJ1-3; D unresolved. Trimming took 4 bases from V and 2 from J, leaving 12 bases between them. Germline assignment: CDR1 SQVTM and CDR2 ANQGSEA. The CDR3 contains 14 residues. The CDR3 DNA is TGCAGCGTTGTTGGTTTTCCACCTGGAAACACCATATATTTT. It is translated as CSVVGFPPGNTIYF.

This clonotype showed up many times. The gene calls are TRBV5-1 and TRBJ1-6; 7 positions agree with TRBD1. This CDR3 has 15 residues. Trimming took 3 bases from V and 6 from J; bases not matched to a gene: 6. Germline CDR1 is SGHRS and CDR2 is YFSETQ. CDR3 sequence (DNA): TGCGCCAGCAGCTACGGACAGGCTATTAATTCACCCCTCCACTTT. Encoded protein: CASSYGQAINSPLHF.

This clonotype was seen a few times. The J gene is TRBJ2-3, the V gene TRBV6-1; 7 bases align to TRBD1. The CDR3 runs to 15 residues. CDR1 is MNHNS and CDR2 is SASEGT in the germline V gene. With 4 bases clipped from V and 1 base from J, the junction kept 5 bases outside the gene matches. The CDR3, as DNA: TGTGCCAGCAGTGGAGGGGGCTGGGGCACAGATACGCAGTATTTT. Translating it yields CASSGGGWGTDTQYF.

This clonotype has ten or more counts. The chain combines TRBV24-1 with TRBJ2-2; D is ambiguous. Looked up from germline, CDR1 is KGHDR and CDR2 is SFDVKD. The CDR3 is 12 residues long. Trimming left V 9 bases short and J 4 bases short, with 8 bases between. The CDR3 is CATGVGTGELFF. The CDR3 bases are TGTGCCACCGGGGTGGGCACCGGGGAGCTGTTTTTT.

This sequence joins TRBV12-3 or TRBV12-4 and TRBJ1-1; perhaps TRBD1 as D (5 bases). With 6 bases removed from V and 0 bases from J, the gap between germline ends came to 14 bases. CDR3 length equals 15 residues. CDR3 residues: CASSRGGRMNTEAFF. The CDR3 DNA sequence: TGTGCCAGCAGCCGGGGGGGGAGGATGAACACTGAAGCTTTCTTT.

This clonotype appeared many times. CDR3 region: CSATGQGAYNEQFF. CDR3 nucleotide sequence: TGCAGTGCTACAGGACAGGGGGCCTACAATGAGCAGTTCTTC. V is TRBV20-1 and J is TRBJ2-1; TRBD1 agrees at 10 bases. Trimming cost V 4 bases and J 2 bases; bases outside gene matches: 2. CDR1 DFQATT and CDR2 SNEGSKA come from the germline V gene (reference sequence). The CDR3 sequence is 14 residues long.

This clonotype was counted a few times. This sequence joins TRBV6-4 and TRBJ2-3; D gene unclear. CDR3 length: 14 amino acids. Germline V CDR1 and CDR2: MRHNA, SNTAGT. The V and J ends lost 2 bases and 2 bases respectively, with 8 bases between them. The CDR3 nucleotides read TGTGCCAGCAGTGACCTATCAAACACAGATACGCAGTATTTT. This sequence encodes CASSDLSNTDTQYF.

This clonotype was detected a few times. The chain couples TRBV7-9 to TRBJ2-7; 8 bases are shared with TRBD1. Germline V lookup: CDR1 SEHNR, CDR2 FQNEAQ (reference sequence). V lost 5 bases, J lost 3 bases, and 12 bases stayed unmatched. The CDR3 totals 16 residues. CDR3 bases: TGTGCCAGCAGCGCCGAAGCCGGGACAGGAGTCTACGAGCAGTACTTC. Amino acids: CASSAEAGTGVYEQYF.

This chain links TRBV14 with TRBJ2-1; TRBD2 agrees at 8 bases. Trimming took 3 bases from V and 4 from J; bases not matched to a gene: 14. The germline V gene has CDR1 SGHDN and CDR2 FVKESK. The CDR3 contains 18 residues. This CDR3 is CASSQGSLAGSLYNEQFF. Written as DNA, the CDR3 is TGTGCCAGCAGCCAGGGTTCCTTAGCGGGGTCGCTATACAATGAGCAGTTCTTC.

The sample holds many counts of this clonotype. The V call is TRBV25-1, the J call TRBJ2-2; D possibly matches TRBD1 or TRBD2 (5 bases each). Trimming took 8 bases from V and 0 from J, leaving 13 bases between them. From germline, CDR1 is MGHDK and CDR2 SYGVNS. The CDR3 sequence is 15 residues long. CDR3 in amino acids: CASVPGTTNTGELFF. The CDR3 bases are TGTGCCAGCGTCCCCGGGACGACGAACACCGGGGAGCTGTTTTTT.

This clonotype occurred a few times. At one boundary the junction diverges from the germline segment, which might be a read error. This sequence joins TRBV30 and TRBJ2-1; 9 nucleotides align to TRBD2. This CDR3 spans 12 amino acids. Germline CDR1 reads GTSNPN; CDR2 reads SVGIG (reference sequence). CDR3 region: CAWRARESGGLF. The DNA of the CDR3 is TGTGCCTGGAGGGCAAGGGAGAGCGGGGGGCTCTTC. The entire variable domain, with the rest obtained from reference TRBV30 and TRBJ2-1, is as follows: SQTIHQWPATLVQPVGSPLSLECTVEGTSNPNLYWYRQAAGRGLQLLFYSVGIGQISSEVPQNLSASRPQDRQFILSSKKLLLSDSGFYLCAWRARESGGLFGPGTRLTVL.

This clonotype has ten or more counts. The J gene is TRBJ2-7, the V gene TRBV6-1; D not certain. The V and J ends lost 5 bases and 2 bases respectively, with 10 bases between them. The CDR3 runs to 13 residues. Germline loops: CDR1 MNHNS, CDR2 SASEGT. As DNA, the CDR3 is TGTGCCAGCAGTAGAGAGGTAACCTACGAGCAGTACTTC. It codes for CASSREVTYEQYF.

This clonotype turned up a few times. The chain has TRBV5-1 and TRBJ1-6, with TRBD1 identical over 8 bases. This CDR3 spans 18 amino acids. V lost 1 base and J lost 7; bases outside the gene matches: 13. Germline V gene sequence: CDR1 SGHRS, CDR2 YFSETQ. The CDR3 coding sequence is TGCGCCAGCAGCTTGAATCCCCCGGGACAGGCCCGAAATTCACCCCTCCACTTT. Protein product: CASSLNPPGQARNSPLHF.

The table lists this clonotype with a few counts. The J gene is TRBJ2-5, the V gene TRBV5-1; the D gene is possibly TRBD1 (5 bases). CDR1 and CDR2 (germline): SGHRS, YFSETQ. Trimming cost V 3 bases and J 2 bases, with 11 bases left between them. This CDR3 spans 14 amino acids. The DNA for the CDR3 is TGCGCCAGCAGCTCAGAGGACACTCAAGAGACCCAGTACTTC. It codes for CASSSEDTQETQYF.

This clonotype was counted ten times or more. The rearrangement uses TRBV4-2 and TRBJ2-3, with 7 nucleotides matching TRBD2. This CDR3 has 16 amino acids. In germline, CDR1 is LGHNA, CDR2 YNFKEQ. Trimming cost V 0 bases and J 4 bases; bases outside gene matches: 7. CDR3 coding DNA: TGTGCCAGCAGCCAAGAATCTAGCGGTGGGGCAGATACGCAGTATTTT. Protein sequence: CASSQESSGGADTQYF.

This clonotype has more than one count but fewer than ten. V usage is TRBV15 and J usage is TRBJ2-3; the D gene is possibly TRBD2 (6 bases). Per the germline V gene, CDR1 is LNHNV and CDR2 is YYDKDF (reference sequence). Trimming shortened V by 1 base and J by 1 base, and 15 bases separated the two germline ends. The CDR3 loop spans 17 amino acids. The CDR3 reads CATSRAPPGGGTDTQYF. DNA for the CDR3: TGTGCCACCAGCAGAGCCCCCCCAGGCGGGGGCACAGATACGCAGTATTTT.

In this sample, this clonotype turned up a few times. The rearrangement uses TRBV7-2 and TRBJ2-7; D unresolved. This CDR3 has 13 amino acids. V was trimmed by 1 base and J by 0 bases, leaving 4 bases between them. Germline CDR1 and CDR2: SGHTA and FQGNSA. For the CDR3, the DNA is TGTGCCAGCAGCTTAGACTACTCCTACGAGCAGTACTTC. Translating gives CASSLDYSYEQYF.